The 24 T cell receptor beta chains below all came from one sample that was sequenced in a study of cytomegalovirus exposure and HLA in healthy donors. The assay was immunoSEQ multiplex PCR, and TCRdb's table has in-frame clones only and misses some. The sample has about 170,000 clones, about nine tenths seen once. Sequenced material: PBMCs. The receptors come from a woman aged 18-29 years in good health and CMV-seropositive.

The rearrangement links TRBV7-9 to TRBJ2-1; perhaps TRBD1 as D (5 bases). V was trimmed by 2 bases and J by 10 bases, leaving 12 bases between them. CDR3 length: 13 amino acids. CDR1 SEHNR and CDR2 FQNEAQ come from the germline V gene (reference sequence). The CDR3, as DNA: TGTGCCAGCAGCTTAACGCAGGGTATCGAGCAGTTCTTC. Protein sequence: CASSLTQGIEQFF.

The chain employs TRBV11-2 and TRBJ1-1; D unclear. Trimming cost V 1 base and J 0 bases, with 6 bases left between them. The germline V gene encodes CDR1 SGHAT and CDR2 FQNNGV. CDR3 length equals 14 residues. As DNA, the CDR3 is TGTGCCAGCAGCTTAGGGAGATTGAACACTGAAGCTTTCTTT. Its protein is CASSLGRLNTEAFF.

This chain links TRBV7-9 with TRBJ2-1; D may be TRBD2 (7 bases). The CDR3 has 13 amino acids. Germline CDR1 and CDR2: SEHNR and FQNEAQ (reference sequence). V was clipped by 9 bases and J by 6 bases, with 15 bases between them. CDR3 sequence (DNA): TGTGCCAGTAGGGGGGGCAACGGCAATGAGCAGTTCTTC. Translated: CASRGGNGNEQFF.

V is TRBV27 and J is TRBJ2-2; D unclear. Germline CDR1 MNHEY, CDR2 SMNVEV (reference sequence). This CDR3 is 14 amino acids long. The germline V and J ends were trimmed by 3 bases and 2 bases, with 7 bases remaining between them. The CDR3 DNA reads as TGTGCCAGCAGTTTCTTCCTTAACACCGGGGAGCTGTTTTTT. It translates to CASSFFLNTGELFF.

This clone was seen once. The CDR3 loop is CASSVDGRVSSYEQYF. CDR3 coding DNA: TGTGCCAGCAGCGTAGACGGCAGGGTGAGCTCCTACGAGCAGTACTTC. The V call is TRBV9, the J call TRBJ2-7; D might be TRBD1 (5 bases). Germline V lookup: CDR1 SGDLS, CDR2 YYNGEE. The length of the CDR3 is 16 residues. V was trimmed by 0 bases and J by 0 bases, leaving 13 bases between them.

The J gene is TRBJ1-4, the V gene TRBV28; 9 bases are a match to TRBD1. The J segment lost 8 bases and the V segment lost 6 bases, leaving 10 bases of the junction unmatched. This CDR3 comprises 15 residues. The germline V gene has CDR1 MDHEN and CDR2 SYDVKM. The CDR3 DNA reads TGTGCCAGCAGCTTCCCGGACAGGGGTGGAGAAAAACTGTTTTTT. It translates to CASSFPDRGGEKLFF. Using reference TRBV28 and TRBJ1-4 for the parts outside the CDR3, the full variable domain is DVKVTQSSRYLVKRTGEKVFLECVQDMDHENMFWYRQDPGLGLRLIYFSYDVKMKEKGDIPEGYSVSREKKERFSLILESASTNQTSMYLCASSFPDRGGEKLFFGSGTQLSVL.

The chain uses TRBV27 and TRBJ1-2; 7 positions agree with TRBD1. This CDR3 comprises 14 residues. The V and J ends lost 6 bases and 3 bases, in that order; junction bases with no gene match: 7. Germline CDR1 and CDR2: MNHEY and SMNVEV (reference sequence). Written as DNA, the CDR3 is TGTGCCAGCAGAAAGACAGGGATGGACTATGGCTACACCTTC. Translation gives CASRKTGMDYGYTF.

The rearrangement joins TRBV6-4 to TRBJ2-3, with D perhaps TRBD2 (7 bases). This CDR3 is 15 amino acids long. Germline V gene lookup returns CDR1 MRHNA and CDR2 SNTAGT. V lost 2 bases, J lost 4 bases, and 13 bases lay in between. CDR3 sequence (DNA): TGTGCCAGCAGTGACGAACTAGGGGGGGCAGATACGCAGTATTTT. As protein: CASSDELGGADTQYF.

This rearrangement joins TRBV9 to TRBJ2-5, with 12 nucleotides matching TRBD2. CDR3 size: 17 residues. The trim removed 4 bases at V and 5 bases at J, leaving 12 bases unmatched. The germline gives CDR1 SGDLS, CDR2 YYNGEE. The CDR3 is CASSPGWTSGVTETQYF. The CDR3 DNA reads as TGTGCCAGCAGCCCCGGGTGGACTAGCGGGGTCACGGAGACCCAGTACTTC.

The chain joins TRBV30 to TRBJ2-5; possibly TRBD1 for D (6 bases). The CDR3 consists of 13 residues. Trimming took off 5 bases at V and 1 base at J, with 11 bases between the two ends. The germline CDR1 and CDR2 sequences are GTSNPN and SVGIG (reference sequence). CDR3 loop: CAWGAGVQETQYF. CDR3 bases: TGTGCCTGGGGTGCAGGGGTCCAAGAGACCCAGTACTTC.

The chain employs TRBV25-1 and TRBJ1-4, with TRBD1 identical over 9 bases. The CDR3 length is 14 residues. The V gene's germline CDR1 is MGHDK and CDR2 SYGVNS. V shed 2 bases and J 9 bases; nucleotides not matched to a gene: 4. The CDR3 loop is CASSETGGYKKLFF. As DNA, the CDR3 is TGTGCCAGCAGTGAAACAGGGGGCTATAAAAAACTGTTTTTT. The full variable domain, its missing parts supplied by reference TRBV25-1 and TRBJ1-4, is EADIYQTPRYLVIGTGKKITLECSQTMGHDKMYWYQQDPGMELHLIHYSYGVNSTEKGDLSSESTVSRIRTEHFPLTLESARPSHTSQYLCASSETGGYKKLFFGSGTQLSVL.

This clone was picked up one time. The rearrangement links TRBV30 to TRBJ1-1; D is perhaps TRBD1 (6 bases). CDR1 is GTSNPN and CDR2 is SVGIG in the germline V gene (reference sequence). The CDR3 consists of 12 residues. This CDR3 reads CALGGPRTEAFF. CDR3 sequence (DNA): TGTGCGTTGGGGGGGCCGCGCACTGAAGCTTTCTTT.

This chain uses TRBV9 with TRBJ1-5; D unclear. The CDR3 is 15 amino acids. Germline V gene lookup returns CDR1 SGDLS and CDR2 YYNGEE. The V and J ends lost 7 bases and 0 bases respectively, with 14 bases between them. The CDR3 nucleotides read TGTGCCAGCTCTGTCGGGTACAATAGCAATCAGCCCCAGCATTTT. Its protein is CASSVGYNSNQPQHF.

V gene TRBV7-2 combines with J gene TRBJ2-3; D ambiguous. Germline V CDR1 and CDR2: SGHTA, FQGNSA. This CDR3 spans 12 amino acids. The V and J ends lost 5 bases and 0 bases respectively, with 3 bases between them. The CDR3 here is CASSQSTDTQYF. The CDR3 nucleotides are TGTGCCAGCAGCCAGAGCACAGATACGCAGTATTTT.

The V gene is TRBV19, the J gene TRBJ1-2; TRBD1 aligns across 10 bases. In germline, CDR1 is LNHDA, CDR2 SQIVND (reference sequence). V gave up 11 bases and J gave up 4 bases; unmatched junction bases: 10. The CDR3 spans 14 residues. CDR3 coding DNA: TGTGCCGTAAGGCATGGGACAGGGGTCTATGGCTACACCTTC. Translated: CAVRHGTGVYGYTF.

The chain recombines TRBV9 with TRBJ1-1; D remains unclear. There are 13 residues in the CDR3. CDR1 and CDR2 from the germline V gene are SGDLS and YYNGEE. V lost 2 bases and J 4 bases, leaving 9 bases between the germline ends. The CDR3 DNA sequence: TGTGCCAGCAGCGTGTCGGGGTTCACTGAAGCTTTCTTT. Its protein is CASSVSGFTEAFF.

The chain couples TRBV27 to TRBJ2-7; 11 bases match TRBD2. The CDR3 has 15 amino acids. CDR1 MNHEY and CDR2 SMNVEV come from the germline V gene (reference sequence). After removal of 4 bases from V and 6 bases from J, the junction contained 8 bases not matched to a gene. CDR3 protein: CASSYGTSGTTEQYF. In DNA, the CDR3 is TGTGCCAGCAGTTACGGGACTAGCGGTACCACCGAGCAGTACTTC.

This sequence joins TRBV29-1 and TRBJ2-3; perhaps TRBD2 as D (6 bases). Per the germline V gene, CDR1 is SQVTM and CDR2 is ANQGSEA. CDR3 length equals 15 residues. V lost 6 bases, J lost 1 base, and 17 bases lay in between. The CDR3, as DNA: TGCAGCGTCAAAGTGCGGCGGGACCGCACAGATACGCAGTATTTT. Protein sequence: CSVKVRRDRTDTQYF.

V is TRBV2 and J is TRBJ1-5, with D possibly being TRBD1 (6 bases). Trimming pared 4 bases from V and 3 bases from J, leaving 16 bases between. CDR1 and CDR2 from the germline V gene are SNHLY and FYNNEI. The CDR3 has 16 residues. DNA of the CDR3: TGTGCCAGCAGTGGGTTGACAGGAAGCTTCAATCAGCCCCAGCATTTT. This gives the protein CASSGLTGSFNQPQHF.

The rearrangement joins TRBV6-4 to TRBJ1-4, with D maybe TRBD1 (6 bases). The CDR3 totals 19 residues. V was clipped by 0 bases and J by 0 bases, with 17 bases between them. Germline CDR1 is MRHNA and CDR2 is SNTAGT. CDR3: CASSDSRTADTATNEKLFF. CDR3 DNA: TGTGCCAGCAGTGACTCGAGGACAGCGGATACGGCAACTAATGAAAAACTGTTTTTT.

V and J are TRBV28 and TRBJ2-7; TRBD2 agrees at 11 bases. From germline, CDR1 is MDHEN and CDR2 SYDVKM. The CDR3 spans 14 residues. The ends lost 4 bases at V and 6 bases at J; junction bases unmatched: 5. CDR3 in DNA: TGTGCCAGCAGTTCCGGGACTAGCGGAGGCGAGCAGTACTTC. It codes for CASSSGTSGGEQYF.

CDR3 amino acids: CASSLAGKTEAFF. The CDR3 DNA follows: TGTGCCAGCAGTTTAGCAGGGAAGACTGAAGCTTTCTTT. The chain joins TRBV6-6 to TRBJ1-1; D is possibly TRBD1 (5 bases). Germline loops: CDR1 MNHNY, CDR2 SVGAGI (reference sequence). The CDR3 runs 13 residues. With 4 bases removed from V and 5 bases from J, the gap between germline ends came to 11 bases.

This chain uses TRBV2 with TRBJ1-5; TRBD1 agrees at 10 bases. CDR1 and CDR2 from the germline V gene are SNHLY and FYNNEI. V was pared by 5 bases and J by 5 bases, with 6 bases of the junction left unmatched. There are 15 residues in the CDR3. This chain's CDR3 is CASSMIGTGDQPQHF. CDR3 sequence (DNA): TGTGCCAGCAGTATGATCGGGACAGGGGATCAGCCCCAGCATTTT.

The J gene is TRBJ2-5, the V gene TRBV19, with 9 bases that match TRBD1. The CDR3 runs to 20 residues. Trimming removed 3 bases from V and 1 base from J; junction bases left unmatched: 18. Germline V CDR1 and CDR2: LNHDA, SQIVND (reference sequence). CDR3 DNA sequence: TGTGCCAGTAGTATCTCGTCCGGGACAGGGTTTACGGCGTCCCAAGAGACCCAGTACTTC. This encodes CASSISSGTGFTASQETQYF.